This paragraph covers one TCR beta chain sequence. The sample comes from a study of blood T cell repertoires in COVID-19. Study in general: From the United States, Italy and Spain came samples of acute and convalescent COVID-19.

Germline V gene sequence: CDR1 MGHRA, CDR2 YSYEKL. This CDR3 region has 16 residues. V gave up 4 bases and J gave up 5 bases, with 17 bases separating them. Authors' analysis steps: From reference gene primer amplification, estimates of nucleated cell counts were derived. Sequenced by immunoSEQ multiplex PCR; TCRdb stores in-frame clones only, minus some. The V and J calls and the clone size are those of that table, but D and trimming were determined from the DNA. Here the sample spans 180,000 or so clones, over 75% being singletons. Participants, roughly 18 to 100 years old, spanned around 25 US areas. Recovered status applied to Cohort 3 donors who had two consecutive negative PCRs. It also applied to those with clearance or with symptom resolution.

The receptor's source is a man aged 50 or older who had recovered from COVID-19. The sequencing sample was made of PBMCs or T cells enriched from blood (not recorded which). This sequence joins TRBV4-1 and TRBJ1-4, with D possibly TRBD1 on 6 matching bases. CDR3 protein: CASSPSWGLGNEKLFF. Here the CDR3 DNA reads TGCGCCAGCAGCCCAAGCTGGGGGCTGGGGAATGAAAAACTGTTTTTT.